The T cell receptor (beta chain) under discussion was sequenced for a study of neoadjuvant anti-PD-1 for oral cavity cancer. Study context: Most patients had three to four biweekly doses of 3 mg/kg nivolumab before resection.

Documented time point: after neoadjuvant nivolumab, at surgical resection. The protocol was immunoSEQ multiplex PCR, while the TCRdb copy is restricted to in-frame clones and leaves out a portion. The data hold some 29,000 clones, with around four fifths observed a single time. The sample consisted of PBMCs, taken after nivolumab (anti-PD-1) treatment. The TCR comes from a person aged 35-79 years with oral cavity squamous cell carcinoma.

The CDR3 is CASSIRVGEQYF. In DNA form, the CDR3 reads TGTGCCAGCAGCATCCGGGTAGGCGAGCAGTACTTC. The V and J genes are TRBV7-2 and TRBJ2-7; unclear D gene. Germline CDR1 is SGHTA and CDR2 is FQGNSA. This CDR3 contains 12 residues. Trimming left V 5 bases short and J 6 bases short, with 11 bases between.